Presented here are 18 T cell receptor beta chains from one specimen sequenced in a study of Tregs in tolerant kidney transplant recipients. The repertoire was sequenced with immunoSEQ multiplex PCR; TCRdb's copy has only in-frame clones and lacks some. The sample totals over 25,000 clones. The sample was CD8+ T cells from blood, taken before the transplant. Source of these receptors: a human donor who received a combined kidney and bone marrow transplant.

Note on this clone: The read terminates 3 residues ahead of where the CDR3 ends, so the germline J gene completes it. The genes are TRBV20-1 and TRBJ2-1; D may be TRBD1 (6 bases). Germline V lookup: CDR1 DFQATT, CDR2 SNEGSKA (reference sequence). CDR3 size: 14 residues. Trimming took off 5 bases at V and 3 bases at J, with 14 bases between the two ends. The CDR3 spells CSADNVDSYNEQFF. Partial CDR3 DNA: TGCAGTGCTGATAACGTGGACAGCTACAATGAG.

The CDR3 here is CASSFRGVGNTEAFF. The CDR3 DNA, read in part, is TGTGCCAGCAGCTTCAGGGGGGTAGGAAACACTGAA. The chain has TRBV7-2 and TRBJ1-1; TRBD1 agrees at 7 bases. Sequencing ends 3 residues short of the CDR3 end; the germline J gene provides the rest. CDR1 SGHTA and CDR2 FQGNSA come from the germline V gene. The trim removed 3 bases at V and 2 bases at J, leaving 6 bases unmatched. The CDR3 contains 15 residues.

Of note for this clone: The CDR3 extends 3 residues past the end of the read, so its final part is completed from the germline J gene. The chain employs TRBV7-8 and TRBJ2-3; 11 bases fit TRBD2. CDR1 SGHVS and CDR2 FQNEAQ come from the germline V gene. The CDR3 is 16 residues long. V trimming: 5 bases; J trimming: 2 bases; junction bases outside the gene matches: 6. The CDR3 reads CASSRLLAGVTDTQYF. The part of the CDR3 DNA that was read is TGTGCCAGCAGCCGTCTACTAGCGGGAGTCACAGATACG.

CDR3 DNA (partial): TGCAGTGCTAGAGATGGTGGGGCGCAAGAGACC. This gives the protein CSARDGGAQET. From start to end, the CDR3 is CSARDGGAQETQYF. This rearrangement joins TRBV20-1 to TRBJ2-5, with D maybe TRBD1 (5 bases). From the germline J gene comes the end of the CDR3, since the read stops 3 residues before it. CDR1 is DFQATT, CDR2 SNEGSKA, per germline (reference sequence). The V and J ends lost 0 bases and 2 bases respectively, with 10 bases between them. There are 14 residues in the CDR3.

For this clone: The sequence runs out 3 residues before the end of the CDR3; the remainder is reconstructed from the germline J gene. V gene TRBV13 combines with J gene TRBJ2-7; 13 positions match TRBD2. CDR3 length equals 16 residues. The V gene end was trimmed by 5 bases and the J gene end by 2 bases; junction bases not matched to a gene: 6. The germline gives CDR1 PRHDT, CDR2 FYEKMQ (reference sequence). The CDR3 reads CASSLRTSGSTYEQYF. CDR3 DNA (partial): TGTGCCAGCAGCCTCCGGACTAGCGGGAGTACCTACGAG.

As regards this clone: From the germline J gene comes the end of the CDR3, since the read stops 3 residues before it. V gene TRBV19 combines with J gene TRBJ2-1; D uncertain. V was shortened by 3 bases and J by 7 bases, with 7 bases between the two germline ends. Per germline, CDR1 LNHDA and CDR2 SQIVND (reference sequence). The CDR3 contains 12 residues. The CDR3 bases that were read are TGTGCCAGTAGTATTAATAAAAATGAG. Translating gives CASSINKNE. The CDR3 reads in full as CASSINKNEQFF.

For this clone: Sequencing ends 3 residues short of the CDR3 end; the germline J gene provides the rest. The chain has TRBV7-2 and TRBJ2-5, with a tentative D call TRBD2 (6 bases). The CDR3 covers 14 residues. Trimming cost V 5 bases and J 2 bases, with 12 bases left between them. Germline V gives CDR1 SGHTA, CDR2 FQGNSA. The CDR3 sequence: CASSGTPPQETQYF. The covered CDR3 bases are TGTGCCAGCAGCGGGACTCCTCCTCAAGAGACC. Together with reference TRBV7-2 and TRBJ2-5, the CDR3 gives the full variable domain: GAGVSQSPSNKVTEKGKDVELRCDPISGHTALYWYRQSLGQGLEFLIYFQGNSAPDKSGLPSDRFSAERTGGSVSTLTIQRTQQEDSAVYLCASSGTPPQETQYFGPGTRLLVL.

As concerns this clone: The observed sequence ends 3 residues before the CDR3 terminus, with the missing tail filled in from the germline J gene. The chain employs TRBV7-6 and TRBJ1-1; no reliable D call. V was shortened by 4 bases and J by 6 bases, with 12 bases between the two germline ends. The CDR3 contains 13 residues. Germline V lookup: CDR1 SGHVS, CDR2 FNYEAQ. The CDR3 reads CASSSGGSAEAFF. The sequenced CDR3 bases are TGTGCCAGCAGCTCAGGTGGCTCGGCTGAA.

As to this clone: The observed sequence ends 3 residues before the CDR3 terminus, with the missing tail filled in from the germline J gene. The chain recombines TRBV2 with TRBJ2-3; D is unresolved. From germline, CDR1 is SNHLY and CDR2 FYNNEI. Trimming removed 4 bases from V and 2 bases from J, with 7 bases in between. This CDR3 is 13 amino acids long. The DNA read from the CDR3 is TGTGCCAGCAGTGTTCGGTCCACAGATACG. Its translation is CASSVRSTDT. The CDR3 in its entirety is CASSVRSTDTQYF.

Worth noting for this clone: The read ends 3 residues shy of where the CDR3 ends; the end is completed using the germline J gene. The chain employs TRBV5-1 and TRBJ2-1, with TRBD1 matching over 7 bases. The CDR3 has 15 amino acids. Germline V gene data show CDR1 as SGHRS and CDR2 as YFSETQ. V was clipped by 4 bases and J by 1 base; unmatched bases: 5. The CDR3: CASSHRTGSYNEQFF. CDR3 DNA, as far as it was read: TGCGCCAGCAGCCATCGGACAGGTTCCTACAATGAG.

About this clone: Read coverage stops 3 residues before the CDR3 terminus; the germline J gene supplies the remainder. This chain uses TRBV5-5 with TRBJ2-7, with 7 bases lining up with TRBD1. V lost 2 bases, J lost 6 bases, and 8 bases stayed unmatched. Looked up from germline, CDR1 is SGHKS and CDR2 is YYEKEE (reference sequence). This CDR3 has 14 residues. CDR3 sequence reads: CASSLGGESGEQYF. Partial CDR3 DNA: TGTGCCAGCAGCTTAGGGGGCGAATCGGGCGAG.

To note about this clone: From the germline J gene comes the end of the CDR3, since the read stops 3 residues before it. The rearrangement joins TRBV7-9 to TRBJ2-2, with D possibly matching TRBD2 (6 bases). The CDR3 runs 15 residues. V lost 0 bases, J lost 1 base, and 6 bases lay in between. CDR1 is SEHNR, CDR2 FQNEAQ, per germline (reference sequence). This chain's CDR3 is CASSLASGNTGELFF. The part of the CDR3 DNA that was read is TGTGCCAGCAGCTTAGCTAGCGGGAACACCGGGGAG.

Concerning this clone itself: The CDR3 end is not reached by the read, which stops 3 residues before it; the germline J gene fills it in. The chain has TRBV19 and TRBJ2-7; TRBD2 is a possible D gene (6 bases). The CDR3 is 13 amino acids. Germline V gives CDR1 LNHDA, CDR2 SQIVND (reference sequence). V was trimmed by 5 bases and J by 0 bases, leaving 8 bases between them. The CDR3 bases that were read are TGTGCCAGTAGTCTGGGGGGCTCCTACGAG. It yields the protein CASSLGGSYE. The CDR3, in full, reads CASSLGGSYEQYF.

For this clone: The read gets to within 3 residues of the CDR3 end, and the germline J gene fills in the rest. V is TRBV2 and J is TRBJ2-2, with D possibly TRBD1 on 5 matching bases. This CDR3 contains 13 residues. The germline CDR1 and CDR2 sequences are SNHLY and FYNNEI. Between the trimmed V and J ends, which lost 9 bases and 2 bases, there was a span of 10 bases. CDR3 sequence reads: CARKQGNTGELFF. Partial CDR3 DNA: TGTGCCAGAAAGCAGGGAAACACCGGGGAG.

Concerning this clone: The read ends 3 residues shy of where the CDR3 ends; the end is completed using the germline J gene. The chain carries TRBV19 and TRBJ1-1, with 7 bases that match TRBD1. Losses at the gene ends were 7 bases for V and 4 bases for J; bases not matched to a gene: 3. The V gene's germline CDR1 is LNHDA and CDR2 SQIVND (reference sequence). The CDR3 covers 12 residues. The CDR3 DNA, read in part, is TGTGCCAGTATGCCAGGGGGCACTGAA. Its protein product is CASMPGGTE. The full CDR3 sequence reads CASMPGGTEAFF. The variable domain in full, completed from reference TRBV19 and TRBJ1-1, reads DGGITQSPKYLFRKEGQNVTLSCEQNLNHDAMYWYRQDPGQGLRLIYYSQIVNDFQKGDIAEGYSVSREKKESFPLTVTSAQKNPTAFYLCASMPGGTEAFFGQGTRLTVV.

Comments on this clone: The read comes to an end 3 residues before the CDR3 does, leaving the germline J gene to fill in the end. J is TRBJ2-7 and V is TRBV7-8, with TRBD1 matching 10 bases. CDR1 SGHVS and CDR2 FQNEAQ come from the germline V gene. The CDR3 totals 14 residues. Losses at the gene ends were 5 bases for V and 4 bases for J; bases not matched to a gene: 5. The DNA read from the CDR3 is TGTGCCAGCAGCCCACCGGGACAGGGGTACGAG. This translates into CASSPPGQGYE. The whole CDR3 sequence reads CASSPPGQGYEQYF.

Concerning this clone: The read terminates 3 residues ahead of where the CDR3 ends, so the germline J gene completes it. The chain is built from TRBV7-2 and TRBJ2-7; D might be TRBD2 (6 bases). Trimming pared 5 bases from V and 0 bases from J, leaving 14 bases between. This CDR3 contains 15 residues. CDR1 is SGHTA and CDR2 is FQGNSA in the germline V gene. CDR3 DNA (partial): TGTGCCAGCAGCCCAAGCGGGCCAAGCTCCTACGAG. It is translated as CASSPSGPSSYE. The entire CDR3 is CASSPSGPSSYEQYF.

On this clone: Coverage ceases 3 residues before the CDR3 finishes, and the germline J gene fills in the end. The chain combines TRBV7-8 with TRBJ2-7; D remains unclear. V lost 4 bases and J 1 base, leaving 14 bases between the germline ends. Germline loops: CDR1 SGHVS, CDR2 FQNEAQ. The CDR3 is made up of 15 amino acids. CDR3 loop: CASSSGLLTSYEQYF. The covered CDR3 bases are TGTGCCAGCAGCTCCGGCCTGTTGACTTCCTACGAG.